These 16 T cell receptor beta chains came from one sample sequenced in a study of technical replicates of blood from a handful of donors (dated by TCRdb to 2017 to 2019). To prepare the library, the immunoSEQ multiplex PCR assay was applied. TCRdb stores this immuneACCESS table with in-frame sequences only. Part of the clones is absent; in the studies checked, under half of the shortfall reflects unresolved V genes, and no reason is known for the rest. The sample profile shows under 65,000 clones; 92% of them were found once. The ten largest make up about 3.7% of the sample. The sequenced sample was PBMCs. These TCRs come from a human donor in good health. Some clones in this sample may be carry-over from other donors' samples.

This rearrangement joins TRBV13 to TRBJ2-7; TRBD2 aligns across 11 bases. V trimming: 4 bases; J trimming: 5 bases; junction bases outside the gene matches: 7. The germline V gene has CDR1 PRHDT and CDR2 FYEKMQ (reference sequence). This CDR3 has 15 residues. The CDR3 region is CASSSMGLAENEQYF. As DNA, the CDR3 is TGTGCCAGCAGCTCGATGGGACTAGCGGAGAACGAGCAGTACTTC.

The chain employs TRBV7-3 and TRBJ2-2, with D possibly matching TRBD2 (6 bases). There are 15 residues in the CDR3. In germline, CDR1 is SGHTA, CDR2 FQGTGA. Trimming removed 2 bases at V and 2 bases at J, with 9 bases between. CDR3 residues: CASSLGGYNTGELFF. The CDR3 bases are TGTGCCAGCAGCTTAGGAGGGTATAACACCGGGGAGCTGTTTTTT.

This chain joins TRBV5-1 and TRBJ2-1; TRBD1 matches at 9 bases. The germline CDR1 and CDR2 sequences are SGHRS and YFSETQ. V trimming: 10 bases; J trimming: 0 bases; junction bases outside the gene matches: 5. This CDR3 comprises 14 residues. The chain's CDR3 is CASTGGSSYNEQFF. CDR3 DNA sequence: TGCGCCTCGACAGGGGGGAGCTCCTACAATGAGCAGTTCTTC.

A note on this clone: The sample carries other DNA sequences with the same CDR3. The chain links TRBV7-2 to TRBJ2-7; no definite D call. Germline V gene lookup returns CDR1 SGHTA and CDR2 FQGNSA. Trimming left V 1 base short and J 0 bases short, with 7 bases between. This CDR3 spans 14 amino acids. The CDR3 nucleotides are TGTGCCAGCAGCTTAGGACTTAGCTCCTACGAGCAGTACTTC. This translates into CASSLGLSSYEQYF.

The rearrangement uses TRBV9 and TRBJ2-1, with TRBD1 matching 9 bases. Trimming cost V 3 bases and J 6 bases; bases outside gene matches: 4. The CDR3 loop spans 14 amino acids. From germline, CDR1 is SGDLS and CDR2 YYNGEE. For the CDR3, the DNA is TGTGCCAGCAGCGGCGGGACAGGGTCCAATGAGCAGTTCTTC. It codes for CASSGGTGSNEQFF.

V usage is TRBV5-1 and J usage is TRBJ1-1; the match to TRBD1 covers 10 bases. J gave up 5 bases and V 2 bases, and 9 bases lay outside the gene matches. The CDR3 spans 16 residues. Per germline, CDR1 SGHRS and CDR2 YFSETQ. The CDR3 is CASSLPGTGVGTEAFF. The CDR3 nucleotides are TGCGCCAGCAGCTTACCCGGGACAGGGGTTGGGACTGAAGCTTTCTTT.

The gene calls are TRBV5-1 and TRBJ2-7; 10 bases agree with TRBD1. CDR1 is SGHRS and CDR2 is YFSETQ in the germline V gene. There are 15 residues in the CDR3. V shed 4 bases, J shed 7 bases, and the junction held 11 bases outside the gene matches. CDR3 DNA sequence: TGCGCCAGCAGCAGAGCTGGACAGGGGGATGGGGAGCAGTACTTC. Protein: CASSRAGQGDGEQYF.

This clone came up a few times. The chain uses TRBV7-9 and TRBJ1-1, with D possibly TRBD1 on 5 matching bases. V lost 0 bases and J 4 bases, leaving 6 bases between the germline ends. The CDR3 totals 13 residues. CDR1 and CDR2 from the germline V gene are SEHNR and FQNEAQ (reference sequence). Here the CDR3 DNA reads TGTGCCAGCAGCTTAGCAGGGGCCACTGAAGCTTTCTTT. This translates into CASSLAGATEAFF. Full variable domain (rest looked up from reference TRBV7-9 and TRBJ1-1): DTGVSQNPRHKITKRGQNVTFRCDPISEHNRLYWYRQTLGQGPEFLTYFQNEAQLEKSRLLSDRFSAERPKGSFSTLEIQRTEQGDSAMYLCASSLAGATEAFFGQGTRLTVV.

The chain has TRBV7-7 and TRBJ2-2; D remains ambiguous. The V and J ends lost 5 bases and 5 bases respectively, with 9 bases between them. CDR1 and CDR2 (germline): SSHAT, FNYEAQ (reference sequence). This CDR3 has 13 residues. The CDR3 DNA is TGTGCCAGCAGCCCCGAGGAGACCGGGGAGCTGTTTTTT. It specifies CASSPEETGELFF.

The chain combines TRBV6-5 with TRBJ1-2, with 8 bases aligning to TRBD1. Germline CDR1 is MNHEY and CDR2 is SVGAGI. This CDR3 has 13 amino acids. The V and J ends lost 6 bases and 6 bases, in that order; junction bases with no gene match: 6. The CDR3: CASRKQGEDGYTF. The CDR3 DNA reads as TGTGCCAGCAGAAAACAGGGGGAAGATGGCTACACCTTC.

The rearrangement joins TRBV6-5 to TRBJ1-1; no definite D call. This CDR3 contains 14 residues. With 0 bases removed from V and 2 bases from J, the gap between germline ends came to 7 bases. CDR1 is MNHEY and CDR2 is SVGAGI in the germline V gene. Here the CDR3 DNA reads TGTGCCAGCAGTTACTCCCGACTCAACACTGAAGCTTTCTTT. It codes for CASSYSRLNTEAFF.

This clone was counted a single time. The chain has TRBV19 and TRBJ2-1, with a tentative D call TRBD2 (5 bases). The V end lost 4 bases, the J end lost 7 bases, and 14 bases lay between the germline ends. Germline V lookup: CDR1 LNHDA, CDR2 SQIVND (reference sequence). This CDR3 region has 14 residues. The CDR3 nucleotides read TGTGCCAGTAGTAGAGAGGGCTCTTCGAATGAGCAGTTCTTC. It codes for CASSREGSSNEQFF.

J is TRBJ2-3 and V is TRBV7-2; 7 nucleotides line up with TRBD1. In germline, CDR1 is SGHTA, CDR2 FQGNSA. This CDR3 is built from 12 residues. V shed 5 bases, J shed 6 bases, and the junction held 2 bases outside the gene matches. The CDR3 DNA sequence: TGTGCCAGCAGCCCCAGGGGGGATACGCAGTATTTT. Translated, it gives CASSPRGDTQYF.

The chain carries TRBV30 and TRBJ2-3; weak D call: TRBD2 (5 bases). The length of the CDR3 is 12 residues. Looked up from germline, CDR1 is GTSNPN and CDR2 is SVGIG (reference sequence). V dropped 4 bases and J dropped 8 bases, with 13 bases sitting between them. CDR3 sequence: CAWNEGQATQYF. The CDR3 DNA is TGTGCCTGGAACGAGGGCCAAGCTACGCAGTATTTT.

This clone has only one observation. The genes are TRBV30 and TRBJ2-5; D gene unclear. This CDR3 region has 12 residues. Trimming pared 3 bases from V and 5 bases from J, leaving 10 bases between. Germline V gene sequence: CDR1 GTSNPN, CDR2 SVGIG (reference sequence). The CDR3 loop reads CAWSAARETQYF. The CDR3, as DNA: TGTGCCTGGAGCGCGGCACGGGAGACCCAGTACTTC.

The V gene is TRBV5-4, the J gene TRBJ2-3, with D possibly TRBD1 on 6 matching bases. V was cut by 4 bases and J by 4 bases, with 13 bases left in between. The CDR3 totals 14 residues. The germline V gene encodes CDR1 SGHNT and CDR2 YYREEE (reference sequence). CDR3 sequence reads: CASSRGSYSDTQYF. DNA of the CDR3: TGTGCCAGCAGCAGGGGGTCCTATTCAGATACGCAGTATTTT.